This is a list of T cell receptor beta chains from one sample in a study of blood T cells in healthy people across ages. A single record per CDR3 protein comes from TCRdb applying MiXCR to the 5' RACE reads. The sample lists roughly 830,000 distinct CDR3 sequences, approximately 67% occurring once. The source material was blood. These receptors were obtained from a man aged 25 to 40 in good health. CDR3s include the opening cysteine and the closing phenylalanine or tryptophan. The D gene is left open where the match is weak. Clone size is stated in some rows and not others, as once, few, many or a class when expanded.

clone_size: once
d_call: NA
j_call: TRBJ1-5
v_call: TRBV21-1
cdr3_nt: TGTGCCAGCAGCAAATCGGACAGGGACTACGACCCACAAGGCCATCAGCCCCAGCATTTT
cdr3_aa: CASSKSDRDYDPQGHQPQHF

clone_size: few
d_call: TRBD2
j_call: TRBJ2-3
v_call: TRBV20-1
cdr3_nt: TGCAGTGCTAGAAAGGGGACTAGCGGGGGGGGCACAGATACGCAGTATTTT
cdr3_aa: CSARKGTSGGGTDTQYF

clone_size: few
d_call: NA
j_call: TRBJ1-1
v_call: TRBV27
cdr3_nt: TGTGCCAGCCTCTGGCGGGCGGGCACTGAAGCTTTCTTT
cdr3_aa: CASLWRAGTEAFF

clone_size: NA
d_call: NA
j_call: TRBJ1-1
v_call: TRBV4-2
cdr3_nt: TGTGCCAGCAGCCAAGTTTCCAGGGAGAAGACTGAAGCTTTCTTT
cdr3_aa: CASSQVSREKTEAFF

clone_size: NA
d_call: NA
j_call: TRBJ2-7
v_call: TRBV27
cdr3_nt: TGTGCCAGCAGCCCGACAGGAGACTACGAGCAGTACTTC
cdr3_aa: CASSPTGDYEQYF

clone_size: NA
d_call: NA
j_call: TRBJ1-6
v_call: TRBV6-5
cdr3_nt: TGTGCCAGCAGTTACTCAGGCAGGAATTCACCCCTCCACTTT
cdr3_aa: CASSYSGRNSPLHF

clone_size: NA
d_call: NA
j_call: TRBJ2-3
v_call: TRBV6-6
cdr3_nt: TGTGCCAGCAGCCAAACTCAGCGCTTAGAGCAGTATTTT
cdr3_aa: CASSQTQRLEQYF

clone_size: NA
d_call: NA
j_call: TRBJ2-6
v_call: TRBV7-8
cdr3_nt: TGTGCCAGCAGCACCCAGTCCCGATACAGAAAACTTACAAACTCTGGGGCCAACGTCCTGACTTTC
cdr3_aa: CASSTQSRYRKLTNSGANVLTF

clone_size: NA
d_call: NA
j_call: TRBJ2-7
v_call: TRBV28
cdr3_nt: TGTGCCAGCGGGGTAGCTCGGAGCCTCTACGAGCAGTACTTC
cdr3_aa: CASGVARSLYEQYF

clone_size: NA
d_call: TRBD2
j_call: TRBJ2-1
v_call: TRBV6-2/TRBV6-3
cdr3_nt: TGTGCCAGCAGTTACAAGCGGGGGGCTCCGAGCTCCTACAATGAGCAGTTCTTC
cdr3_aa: CASSYKRGAPSSYNEQFF

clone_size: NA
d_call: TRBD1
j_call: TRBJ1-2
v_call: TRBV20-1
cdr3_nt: TGCAGTGCCCCTGGGGCCAGGGGGAGTTATGGCTACACCTTC
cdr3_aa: CSAPGARGSYGYTF

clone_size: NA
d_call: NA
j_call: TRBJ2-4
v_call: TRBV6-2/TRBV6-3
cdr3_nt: TGTGCCAGCAGTTACCCCAGGGCCAAAAACATTCAGTACTTC
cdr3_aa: CASSYPRAKNIQYF

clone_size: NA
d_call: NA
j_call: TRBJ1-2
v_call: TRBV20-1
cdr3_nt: TGCAGTGCGGTCCGCGGAGGCTACACCTTC
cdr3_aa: CSAVRGGYTF

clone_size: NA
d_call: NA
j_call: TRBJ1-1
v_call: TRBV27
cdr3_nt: TGTGCCAGCAGTTTATCATGGGAGAACACTGAAGCTTTCTTT
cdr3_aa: CASSLSWENTEAFF

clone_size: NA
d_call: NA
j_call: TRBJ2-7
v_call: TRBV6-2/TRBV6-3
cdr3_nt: TGTGCCAGCAGTTACTCGACTGGGGGAAGGAGTTCCTACGAGCAGTACTTC
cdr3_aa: CASSYSTGGRSSYEQYF

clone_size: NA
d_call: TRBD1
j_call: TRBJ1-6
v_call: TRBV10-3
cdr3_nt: TGTGCCACCAAACCTGGACAGGGGAAATCACCCCTCCACTTT
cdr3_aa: CATKPGQGKSPLHF

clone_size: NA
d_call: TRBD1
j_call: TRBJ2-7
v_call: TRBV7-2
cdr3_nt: TGTGCCAGCAGCTTAAGAGGCGGGACAGGGGTATACAATGAGCAGTACTTC
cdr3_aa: CASSLRGGTGVYNEQYF

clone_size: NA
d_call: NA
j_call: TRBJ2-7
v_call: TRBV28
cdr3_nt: TGTGCCAGCAGTTTATTACACAACTACGAGCAGTACTTC
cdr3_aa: CASSLLHNYEQYF

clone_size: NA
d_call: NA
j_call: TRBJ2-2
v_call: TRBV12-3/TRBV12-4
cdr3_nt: TGTGCCAGCAGTTGGGCGAACACCGGGGAGCTGTTTTTT
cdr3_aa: CASSWANTGELFF

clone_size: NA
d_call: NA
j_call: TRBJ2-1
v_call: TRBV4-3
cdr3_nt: TGCGCCAGCAGCCAAGATCTCAGGGCAGATTATCCAAATGAGCAGTTCTTC
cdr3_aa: CASSQDLRADYPNEQFF

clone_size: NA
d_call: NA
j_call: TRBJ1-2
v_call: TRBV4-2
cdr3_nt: TGTGCCAGCAGCCAAGATCCCTCCGACTATGGCTACACCTTC
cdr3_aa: CASSQDPSDYGYTF

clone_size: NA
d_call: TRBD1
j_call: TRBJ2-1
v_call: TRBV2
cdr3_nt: TGTGCCAGCAGTGCTTTCGGCAGGGGGCAGGGTGAGCAGTTCTTC
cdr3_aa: CASSAFGRGQGEQFF

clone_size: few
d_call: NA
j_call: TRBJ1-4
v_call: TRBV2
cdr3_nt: TGTGCCAGCAGTGAACTGAGGGGATCAACTAACAATGAAAAACTGTTTTTT
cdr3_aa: CASSELRGSTNNEKLFF

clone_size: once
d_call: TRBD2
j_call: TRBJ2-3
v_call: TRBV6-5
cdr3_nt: TGTGCCAGCGGGAGACTAGCGTCAGATACGCAGTATTTT
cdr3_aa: CASGRLASDTQYF

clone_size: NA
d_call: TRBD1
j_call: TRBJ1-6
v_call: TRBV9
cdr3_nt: TGTGCCAGCAGCGTAGCGGGACAGGGGGCCTCCTATAATTCACCCCTCCACTTT
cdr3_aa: CASSVAGQGASYNSPLHF

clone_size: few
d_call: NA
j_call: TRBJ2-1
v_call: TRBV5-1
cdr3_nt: TGCGCCAGCAGCCTGGCGGGGGCCGGGACTTCTGAGCAGTTCTTC
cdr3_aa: CASSLAGAGTSEQFF

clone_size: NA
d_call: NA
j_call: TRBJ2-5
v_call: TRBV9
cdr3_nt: TGTGCCAGCAGCGTAGAGGCGTTTCAAGAGACCCAGTACTTC
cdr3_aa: CASSVEAFQETQYF

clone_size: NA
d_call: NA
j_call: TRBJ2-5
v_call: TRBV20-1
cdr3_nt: TGCAGCCCTATGGGGTACCAAGAGACCCAGTACTTC
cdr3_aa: CSPMGYQETQYF

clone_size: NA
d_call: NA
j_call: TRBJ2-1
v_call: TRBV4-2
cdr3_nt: TGTGCCAGCAGCCAAGAGGTAGGCTACAATGAGCAGTTCTTC
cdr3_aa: CASSQEVGYNEQFF

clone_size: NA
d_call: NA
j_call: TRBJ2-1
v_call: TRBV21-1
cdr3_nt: TGTGCCAGCAGCAACACTAGCGGTGGGGCCAGAACCTCCAATGAGCAGTTCTTC
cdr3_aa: CASSNTSGGARTSNEQFF

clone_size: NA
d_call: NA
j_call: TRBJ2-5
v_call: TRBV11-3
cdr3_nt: TGTGCCAGCTCTAGGACGAGGGAAGAGACCCAGTACTTC
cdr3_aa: CASSRTREETQYF

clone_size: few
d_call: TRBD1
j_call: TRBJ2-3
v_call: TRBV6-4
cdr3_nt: TGTGCCAGCAGTGCTGCACAGGGGGCAAGCACAGATACGCAGTATTTT
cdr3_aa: CASSAAQGASTDTQYF

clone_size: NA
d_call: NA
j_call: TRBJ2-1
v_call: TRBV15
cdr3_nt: TGTGCCACCAGCAGCCAGACAGTCTCCAATGAGCAGTTCTTC
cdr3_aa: CATSSQTVSNEQFF

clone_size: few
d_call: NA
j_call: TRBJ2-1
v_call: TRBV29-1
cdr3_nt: TGCAGCACCAGGGGGGGCGCGTACAATGAGCAGTTCTTC
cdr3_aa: CSTRGGAYNEQFF

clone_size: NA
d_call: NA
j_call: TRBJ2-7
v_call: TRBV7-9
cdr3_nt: TGTGCCAGCAGCTTAGGACAGGATCCTGGGGACGAGCAGTACTTC
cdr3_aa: CASSLGQDPGDEQYF

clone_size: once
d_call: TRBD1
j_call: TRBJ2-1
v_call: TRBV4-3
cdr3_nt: TGCGCCAGCAGCCTCCGGGACAGGGAGGGAGATGAGCAGTTCTTC
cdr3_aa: CASSLRDREGDEQFF

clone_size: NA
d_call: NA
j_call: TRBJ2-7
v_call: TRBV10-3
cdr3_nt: TGTGCCATCACGGACAGCTACGAGCAGTACTTC
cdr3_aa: CAITDSYEQYF

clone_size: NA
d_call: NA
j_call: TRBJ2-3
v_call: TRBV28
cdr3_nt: TGTGCCACCTCCCCGGGGCTAGCGTTAGATACGCAGTATTTT
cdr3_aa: CATSPGLALDTQYF

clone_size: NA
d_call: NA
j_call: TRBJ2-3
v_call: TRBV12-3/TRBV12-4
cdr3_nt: TGTGCCAGCAGAATAGGGACAGCGGGGGATACGCAGTATTTT
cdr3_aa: CASRIGTAGDTQYF

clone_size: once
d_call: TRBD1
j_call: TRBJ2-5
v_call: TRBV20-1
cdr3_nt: TGCAGTGCTAGTGACAGGGGGCATGAGACCCAGTACTTC
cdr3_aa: CSASDRGHETQYF

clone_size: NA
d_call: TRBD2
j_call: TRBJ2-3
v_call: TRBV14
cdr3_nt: TGTGCCGGCAGCCGGGGGGTGACAGATACGCAGTATTTT
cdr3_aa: CAGSRGVTDTQYF

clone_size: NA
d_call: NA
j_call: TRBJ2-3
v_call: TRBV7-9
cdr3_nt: TGTGCCAGCAGCTTGGAGCGGTCGGATACGCAGTATTTT
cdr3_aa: CASSLERSDTQYF

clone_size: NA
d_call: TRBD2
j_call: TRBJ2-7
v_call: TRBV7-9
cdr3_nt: TGTGCCAGCAGCTTGGGGACTAGCGCTTCTTTAACCTACGAGCAGTACTTC
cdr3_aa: CASSLGTSASLTYEQYF

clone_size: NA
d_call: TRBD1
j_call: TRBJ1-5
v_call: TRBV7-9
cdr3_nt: TGTGCCAGCAGCCTAAAAGGGGGCGGGCAGCCCCAGCATTTT
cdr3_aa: CASSLKGGGQPQHF

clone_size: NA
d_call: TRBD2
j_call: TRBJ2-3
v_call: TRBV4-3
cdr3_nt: TGCGCCAGCAGCCAGGGTGGGGGGCTAGCGGGCCGAACCACAGATACGCAGTATTTT
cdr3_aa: CASSQGGGLAGRTTDTQYF

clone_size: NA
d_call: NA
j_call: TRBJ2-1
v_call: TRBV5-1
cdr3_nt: TGCGCCAGCAGCTTGGAGGGGCGGTACTTCGACAATGAGCAGTTCTTC
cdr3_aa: CASSLEGRYFDNEQFF

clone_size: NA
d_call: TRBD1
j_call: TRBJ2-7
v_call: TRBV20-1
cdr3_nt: TGCAGTGCTCTTAGACAGGGGGCTCTTTACGAGCAGTACTTC
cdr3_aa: CSALRQGALYEQYF

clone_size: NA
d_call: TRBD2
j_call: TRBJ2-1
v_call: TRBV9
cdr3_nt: TGTGCCAGCAGCGGCGGGCCCCAGCGGGGAGACTACAATGAGCAGTTCTTC
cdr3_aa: CASSGGPQRGDYNEQFF

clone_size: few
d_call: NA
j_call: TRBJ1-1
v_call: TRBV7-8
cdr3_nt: TGTGCCAGCAGCGCCCGGACGGTGATCTTGAACACTGAAGCTTTCTTT
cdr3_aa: CASSARTVILNTEAFF

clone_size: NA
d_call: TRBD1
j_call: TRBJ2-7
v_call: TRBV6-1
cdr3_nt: TGTGCCAGTTGCATGAGATCGGGACAGAACTACGAGCAGTACTTC
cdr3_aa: CASCMRSGQNYEQYF

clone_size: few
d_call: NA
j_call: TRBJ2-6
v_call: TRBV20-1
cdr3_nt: TGCAGTGCTATGACATCTGGGGCCAACGTCCTGACTTTC
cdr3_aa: CSAMTSGANVLTF